Shown below are 30 T cell receptor beta chains from a single sample sequenced in a study of T cells in pancreatic ductal adenocarcinoma. Selected pancreatic ductal adenocarcinoma patients had undergone surgery without neoadjuvant therapy. Clones were sequenced by immunoSEQ multiplex PCR, and TCRdb holds only the in-frame ones, with some missing. This table holds some 20,000 clones, 88% found once. The sample taken for sequencing was PBMCs. The receptors come from a human donor with pancreatic ductal adenocarcinoma.

This clone was counted between two and nine times. The chain links TRBV4-2 to TRBJ1-1, with D possibly being TRBD1 (6 bases). V dropped 3 bases and J dropped 6 bases, with 8 bases sitting between them. The germline V gene encodes CDR1 LGHNA and CDR2 YNFKEQ. The CDR3 contains 12 residues. CDR3 in DNA: TGTGCCAGCAGCCAGAGGACAGCTGAAGCTTTCTTT. Its protein product is CASSQRTAEAFF.

The genes are TRBV6-5 and TRBJ1-6; D uncertain. Germline lookup yields CDR1 MNHEY and CDR2 SVGAGI. This CDR3 has 15 amino acids. V lost 9 bases and J 7 bases, leaving 19 bases between the germline ends. As DNA, the CDR3 is TGTGCCAGTCAACGTACAGATGGTGGCAATTCACCCCTCCACTTT. It encodes CASQRTDGGNSPLHF.

The V call is TRBV11-2, the J call TRBJ2-7, with D perhaps matching TRBD2 (6 bases). The CDR3 has 14 residues. Germline V gene sequence: CDR1 SGHAT, CDR2 FQNNGV. V was cut by 0 bases and J by 4 bases, with 10 bases left in between. The CDR3 loop is CASSLDRGIYEQYF. CDR3 coding DNA: TGTGCCAGCAGCTTAGATCGGGGGATTTACGAGCAGTACTTC. Based on the CDR3 plus reference TRBV11-2 and TRBJ2-7, the full variable domain is EAGVAQSPRYKIIEKRQSVAFWCNPISGHATLYWYQQILGQGPKLLIQFQNNGVVDDSQLPKDRFSAERLKGVDSTLKIQPAKLEDSAVYLCASSLDRGIYEQYFGPGTRLTVT.

This chain uses TRBV6-5 with TRBJ2-1, with 12 bases that match TRBD2. V trimming: 4 bases; J trimming: 2 bases; junction bases outside the gene matches: 3. Germline assignment: CDR1 MNHEY and CDR2 SVGAGI. The length of the CDR3 is 16 residues. CDR3 coding DNA: TGTGCCAGCAGTTGGACTAGCGGGGATGCCTACAATGAGCAGTTCTTC. Translating it yields CASSWTSGDAYNEQFF.

In its sample, this clone was seen a few times. This sequence joins TRBV4-3 and TRBJ1-1; perhaps TRBD1 as D (6 bases). Trimming pared 0 bases from V and 11 bases from J, leaving 16 bases between. This CDR3 has 14 residues. In germline, CDR1 is LGHNA, CDR2 YSLEER. CDR3 DNA: TGCGCCAGCAGCCAAGATGAGGTGGACAGAAGCGCTTTCTTT. Translation: CASSQDEVDRSAFF.

The genes are TRBV29-1 and TRBJ1-1; 7 positions agree with TRBD1. Germline V CDR1 and CDR2: SQVTM, ANQGSEA. The CDR3 runs to 15 residues. J gave up 1 base and V 1 base, and 6 bases lay outside the gene matches. CDR3: CSVEGEQGRNTEAFF. Written as DNA, the CDR3 is TGCAGCGTTGAAGGCGAACAGGGGAGGAACACTGAAGCTTTCTTT.

The rearrangement joins TRBV7-2 to TRBJ1-3; 10 bases are shared with TRBD1. From germline, CDR1 is SGHTA and CDR2 FQGNSA. The J segment lost 9 bases and the V segment lost 5 bases, leaving 10 bases of the junction unmatched. The CDR3 loop spans 15 amino acids. The CDR3 nucleotides are TGTGCCAGCAGCCCGACAGGGGGCTCGGGGGGCACCATATATTTT. This codes for CASSPTGGSGGTIYF.

The gene calls are TRBV5-4 and TRBJ2-5; perhaps TRBD1 as D (6 bases). The CDR3 has 15 residues. With 0 bases removed from V and 4 bases from J, the gap between germline ends came to 13 bases. Germline V CDR1 and CDR2: SGHNT, YYREEE (reference sequence). CDR3 in amino acids: CASSLALQGGETQYF. The DNA of the CDR3 is TGTGCCAGCAGCTTGGCCCTACAGGGCGGAGAGACCCAGTACTTC.

V gene TRBV6-5 combines with J gene TRBJ2-7; D may be TRBD1 (6 bases). Deletions cut 7 bases from V and 5 bases from J, with 9 bases between. Germline V gene data show CDR1 as MNHEY and CDR2 as SVGAGI. The CDR3 covers 11 residues. For the CDR3, the DNA is TGTGCCAGCAAAGGGGACAACGAGCAGTACTTC. Its translation: CASKGDNEQYF.

This chain joins TRBV14 and TRBJ2-7; TRBD2 matches 8 bases. The CDR3 has 16 amino acids. In germline, CDR1 is SGHDN, CDR2 FVKESK. Losses at the gene ends were 0 bases for V and 3 bases for J; bases not matched to a gene: 7. The CDR3, as DNA: TGTGCCAGCAGCCAAGATCGGGGGGGAAACTTCTACGAGCAGTACTTC. It codes for CASSQDRGGNFYEQYF.

The chain couples TRBV11-2 to TRBJ2-7, with TRBD1 identical over 8 bases. V lost 5 bases, J lost 2 bases, and 8 bases stayed unmatched. Germline CDR1 SGHAT, CDR2 FQNNGV. The CDR3 consists of 15 residues. The CDR3 sequence: CASSAKPGQAYEQYF. CDR3 in DNA: TGTGCCAGCAGCGCTAAACCGGGACAGGCCTACGAGCAGTACTTC. Together with reference TRBV11-2 and TRBJ2-7, the CDR3 gives the full variable domain: EAGVAQSPRYKIIEKRQSVAFWCNPISGHATLYWYQQILGQGPKLLIQFQNNGVVDDSQLPKDRFSAERLKGVDSTLKIQPAKLEDSAVYLCASSAKPGQAYEQYFGPGTRLTVT.

The chain carries TRBV5-1 and TRBJ2-1, with D possibly being TRBD2 (7 bases). V was cut by 4 bases and J by 9 bases, with 26 bases left in between. This CDR3 region has 17 residues. The germline CDR1 and CDR2 sequences are SGHRS and YFSETQ. Written as DNA, the CDR3 is TGCGCCAGCAGCCCGCGGGGGCCCGGTCTGGGGGCGTTTGAGCAGTTCTTC. This translates into CASSPRGPGLGAFEQFF.

This chain uses TRBV27 with TRBJ1-1; D not resolved. The CDR3 loop spans 12 amino acids. Trimming shortened V by 8 bases and J by 11 bases, and 18 bases separated the two germline ends. Germline CDR1 MNHEY, CDR2 SMNVEV (reference sequence). Written as DNA, the CDR3 is TGTGCCAGCGGCCGACTCGAAAGTTGGGCTTTCTTT. Residues: CASGRLESWAFF.

This clone was picked up a small number of times. V usage is TRBV10-2 and J usage is TRBJ2-1; a possible D gene is TRBD2 (6 bases). This CDR3 has 11 amino acids. From germline, CDR1 is WSHSY and CDR2 SAAADI. Trimming left V 6 bases short and J 10 bases short, with 10 bases between. The CDR3 loop reads CASRSGAEQFF. The CDR3 DNA reads as TGCGCCAGCAGATCGGGAGCCGAGCAGTTCTTC.

This clone was seen a handful of times. The chain links TRBV6-5 to TRBJ1-1; no clear D gene. V was trimmed by 7 bases and J by 8 bases, leaving 11 bases between them. CDR1 and CDR2 (germline): MNHEY, SVGAGI. CDR3 length equals 11 residues. CDR3 sequence: CASTHLGEAFF. The CDR3, as DNA: TGTGCCAGCACTCACCTGGGCGAAGCTTTCTTT.

The chain links TRBV5-1 to TRBJ1-1; D gene ambiguous. V shed 5 bases and J shed 7 bases, with 12 bases lying between them. The germline CDR1 and CDR2 sequences are SGHRS and YFSETQ. The CDR3 totals 12 residues. CDR3 sequence (DNA): TGCGCCAGCAGTCGAGAAAGCGGTGAAGCTTTCTTT. Translated: CASSRESGEAFF.

The chain has TRBV14 and TRBJ2-3; no definite D call. Looked up from germline, CDR1 is SGHDN and CDR2 is FVKESK. V was trimmed by 3 bases and J by 6 bases, leaving 13 bases between them. This CDR3 is built from 14 residues. CDR3 in amino acids: CASSQTQTGDTQYF. Here the CDR3 DNA reads TGTGCCAGCAGCCAGACCCAGACTGGTGATACGCAGTATTTT.

The chain employs TRBV7-8 and TRBJ2-1; 8 positions agree with TRBD2. V lost 2 bases, J lost 0 bases, and 9 bases stayed unmatched. Per the germline V gene, CDR1 is SGHVS and CDR2 is FQNEAQ. The CDR3 runs 18 residues. CDR3 protein: CASSLIPSGLSSYNEQFF. CDR3 DNA: TGTGCCAGCAGCTTAATACCTAGCGGGCTGAGCTCCTACAATGAGCAGTTCTTC.

The CDR3 sequence is CASSLEQGGINSPLHF. DNA of the CDR3: TGCGCCAGCAGCTTGGAACAGGGGGGAATTAATTCACCCCTCCACTTT. This rearrangement joins TRBV5-1 to TRBJ1-6; TRBD1 matches 8 bases. The germline CDR1 and CDR2 sequences are SGHRS and YFSETQ. The CDR3 extends over 16 amino acids. J was trimmed by 6 bases and V by 0 bases; bases with no gene match: 5.

V and J are TRBV6-6 and TRBJ1-6; D possibly corresponds to TRBD1 (6 bases). Germline loops: CDR1 MNHNY, CDR2 SVGAGI (reference sequence). The CDR3 contains 14 residues. V was cut by 11 bases and J by 6 bases, with 17 bases left in between. CDR3 nucleotides: TGTGCCGTCGGGATGGGGGCGGGTAATTCACCCCTCCACTTT. Protein: CAVGMGAGNSPLHF.

This clone appeared once. The rearrangement links TRBV5-6 to TRBJ2-1; D not resolved. Germline V gene sequence: CDR1 SGHDT, CDR2 YYEEEE. This CDR3 comprises 12 residues. V lost 4 bases, J lost 15 bases, and 17 bases lay in between. The CDR3 sequence is CASSVDSNVRFF. CDR3 nucleotides: TGTGCCAGCAGCGTAGACTCTAACGTTAGGTTCTTC.

This chain links TRBV6-1 with TRBJ2-2; 7 positions match TRBD1. CDR3 length: 14 amino acids. Germline V gene sequence: CDR1 MNHNS, CDR2 SASEGT. After removal of 5 bases from V and 4 bases from J, the junction contained 4 bases not matched to a gene. This chain's CDR3 is CASSIGGGTGELFF. The DNA for the CDR3 is TGTGCCAGCAGTATAGGGGGCGGCACCGGGGAGCTGTTTTTT.

The V and J genes are TRBV19 and TRBJ1-2; 8 nucleotides line up with TRBD1. With V trimmed by 3 bases and J by 4 bases, 4 bases remained unmatched. CDR1 LNHDA and CDR2 SQIVND come from the germline V gene (reference sequence). This CDR3 comprises 14 residues. The DNA for the CDR3 is TGTGCCAGTAGTATCAGGGGGCTGGTCTATGGCTACACCTTC. This gives the protein CASSIRGLVYGYTF.

V is TRBV25-1 and J is TRBJ2-7; 7 bases line up with TRBD2. The CDR3 totals 13 residues. V lost 6 bases and J lost 2; bases outside the gene matches: 4. CDR1 and CDR2 (germline): MGHDK, SYGVNS. CDR3 loop: CASRDGGTYEQYF. The CDR3 DNA follows: TGTGCCAGCAGGGACGGGGGGACCTACGAGCAGTACTTC.

The chain uses TRBV30 and TRBJ1-2; maybe TRBD1 (5 bases). Germline assignment: CDR1 GTSNPN and CDR2 SVGIG (reference sequence). The germline V and J ends were trimmed by 0 bases and 8 bases, with 22 bases remaining between them. The CDR3 consists of 16 residues. CDR3 sequence: CAWSVSVRTSHGGYTF. Here the CDR3 DNA reads TGTGCCTGGAGTGTATCGGTGCGGACATCCCACGGGGGCTACACCTTC.

This clone was observed a handful of times. This sequence joins TRBV6-5 and TRBJ1-6, with no clear D. The CDR3 contains 14 residues. V was pared by 0 bases and J by 5 bases, with 5 bases between. Germline V lookup: CDR1 MNHEY, CDR2 SVGAGI. The CDR3 DNA follows: TGTGCCAGCAGTTACTCGAGCGATAATTCACCCCTCCACTTT. Translation: CASSYSSDNSPLHF.

This clone has just a few counts. The chain employs TRBV18 and TRBJ1-6; D remains ambiguous. Per germline, CDR1 KGHSH and CDR2 LQKENI. The CDR3 has 14 residues. V was pared by 1 base and J by 7 bases, with 8 bases between. The CDR3 DNA sequence: TGTGCCAGCTCACCACAACGGGTGAATTCACCCCTCCACTTT. As protein: CASSPQRVNSPLHF.

V usage is TRBV27 and J usage is TRBJ2-7, with 8 positions matching TRBD1. Unmatched junction bases numbered 17, after V lost 3 bases and J lost 4 bases. The CDR3 contains 18 residues. The germline V gene encodes CDR1 MNHEY and CDR2 SMNVEV (reference sequence). CDR3: CASSFSRDRLYQMYEQYF. For the CDR3, the DNA is TGTGCCAGCAGTTTTTCCCGGGACAGGCTTTATCAGATGTACGAGCAGTACTTC.

The gene calls are TRBV6-1 and TRBJ1-5; D might be TRBD1 (6 bases). The CDR3 spans 16 residues. Germline V gives CDR1 MNHNS, CDR2 SASEGT. With 4 bases removed from V and 4 bases from J, the gap between germline ends came to 17 bases. The CDR3 region has the DNA TGTGCCAGCAGTGTGAGGGGGATCCTGCGGAATCAGCCCCAGCATTTT. Translated: CASSVRGILRNQPQHF.

The chain joins TRBV6-1 to TRBJ1-1; D is possibly TRBD1 (6 bases). Germline lookup yields CDR1 MNHNS and CDR2 SASEGT. The CDR3 contains 14 residues. The V end was cut by 4 bases, the J end by 1 base, with 10 bases between. CDR3 protein: CASSVRGGNTEAFF. For the CDR3, the DNA is TGTGCCAGCAGTGTGAGGGGGGGGAACACTGAAGCTTTCTTT.